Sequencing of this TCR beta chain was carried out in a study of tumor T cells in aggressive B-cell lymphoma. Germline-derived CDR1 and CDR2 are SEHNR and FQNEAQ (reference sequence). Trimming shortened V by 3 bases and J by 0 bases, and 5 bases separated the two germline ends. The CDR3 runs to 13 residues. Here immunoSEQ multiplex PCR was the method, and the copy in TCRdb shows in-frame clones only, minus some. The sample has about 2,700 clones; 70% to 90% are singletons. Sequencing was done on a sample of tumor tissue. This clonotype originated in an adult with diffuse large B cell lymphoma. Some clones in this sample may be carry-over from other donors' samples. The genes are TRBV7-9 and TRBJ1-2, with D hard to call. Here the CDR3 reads CASSFDTNYGYTF. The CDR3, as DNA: TGTGCCAGCAGCTTTGACACTAACTATGGCTACACCTTC.